Listed below are T cell receptor beta chains from one sample, sequenced in a study of tumor-infiltrating lymphocytes in localized non-small cell lung cancer. The data were produced by immunoSEQ multiplex PCR, yet TCRdb's version contains in-frame clones alone and is incomplete. The sample lists around 10,000 clones, roughly 60% occurring once. The sequencing input was lung tumor tissue. The receptors originated from a human donor with non-small cell lung cancer. CDR3s include the opening cysteine and the closing phenylalanine or tryptophan. The order of the fields is CDR3 length, V gene, CDR3 protein.

cdr3_length: 14
v_call: TRBV29-1
cdr3_aa: CSVEDWAGAGGYTF

cdr3_length: 14
v_call: TRBV7-8
cdr3_aa: CASSVHPVNTEAFF

cdr3_length: 15
v_call: TRBV7-9
cdr3_aa: CASSGEGERQNIQYF

cdr3_length: 14
v_call: TRBV7-9
cdr3_aa: CASSLARQGYEQYF

cdr3_length: 18
v_call: TRBV7-2
cdr3_aa: CASSLAKFDRGEGETQYF

cdr3_length: 13
v_call: TRBV30
cdr3_aa: CAWSVGRGNTIYF

cdr3_length: 15
v_call: TRBV18
cdr3_aa: CASSRDRHGANVLTF

cdr3_length: 11
v_call: TRBV20-1
cdr3_aa: CSAGGGGGYTF

cdr3_length: 12
v_call: TRBV7-9
cdr3_aa: CASSLADQPQHF

cdr3_length: 15
v_call: TRBV6-5
cdr3_aa: CASSRSSGGFNEQFF

cdr3_length: 15
v_call: TRBV4-1
cdr3_aa: CASSREGWASYEQYF

cdr3_length: 13
v_call: TRBV7-9
cdr3_aa: CASSLGPGGIQYF

cdr3_length: 13
v_call: TRBV5-6
cdr3_aa: CASSFQENTEAFF

cdr3_length: 16
v_call: TRBV30
cdr3_aa: CAWSLPWGVSNQPQHF

cdr3_length: 16
v_call: TRBV18
cdr3_aa: CASSPRSTGYTGELFF

cdr3_length: 15
v_call: TRBV6-6
cdr3_aa: CASSRTGDSNQPQHF

cdr3_length: 13
v_call: TRBV7-7
cdr3_aa: CASSFQISDEQFF

cdr3_length: 13
v_call: TRBV5-4
cdr3_aa: CASTGTGSYGYTF

cdr3_length: 13
v_call: TRBV18
cdr3_aa: CASSPGSHHIQYF

cdr3_length: 17
v_call: TRBV28
cdr3_aa: CASSSRDRGPLSYEQYF

cdr3_length: 14
v_call: TRBV5-1
cdr3_aa: CASSLLQGAYEQYF

cdr3_length: 14
v_call: TRBV30
cdr3_aa: CAWSAPSGPYEQYF

cdr3_length: 13
v_call: TRBV18
cdr3_aa: CASSPGLAETQYF

cdr3_length: 13
v_call: TRBV6-6
cdr3_aa: CASSQQGLYGYTF